Listed below are T cell receptor beta chains from one sample, sequenced in a study of T-cell memory formation after mild COVID-19. Each CDR3 protein is one row after TCRdb ran MiXCR on the 5' RACE reads. The repertoire consists of about 360,000 distinct CDR3 sequences, with 13% to 15% occurring once and the leading ten covering around a fifth. Sequencing input: PBMCs or a T cell subset sorted from them (not recorded which). These receptors were taken from a man between 18 and 35 years old who had mild COVID-19 (a few samples of this study predate the infection). Cell type and time point are not known. CDR3s include the opening cysteine and the closing phenylalanine or tryptophan. Fields, in order: V gene, D gene, clone size, J gene, CDR3 protein, CDR3 DNA. D genes are given only for firm matches. Clone size is not always given. Where it is, it says once, few, many or a class for expanded clones.

TRBV5-1,TRBD1,NA,TRBJ2-2,CASSSSGGAVTGELFF,TGCGCCAGCAGTTCTTCAGGGGGCGCCGTCACCGGGGAGCTGTTTTTT
TRBV6-5,NA,NA,TRBJ2-7,CASSYVTGTSEQYF,TGTGCCAGCAGTTACGTTACCGGGACATCCGAGCAGTACTTC
TRBV4-1,NA,NA,TRBJ2-3,CASRLGALVPDTQYF,TGCGCCAGCAGACTGGGGGCGCTGGTACCAGATACGCAGTATTTT
TRBV6-2/TRBV6-3,NA,few,TRBJ2-3,CASLLTSTDTQYF,TGTGCCAGCCTTCTGACTTCCACAGATACGCAGTATTTT
TRBV10-1,TRBD1,NA,TRBJ2-5,CASSNDRVGETQYF,TGCGCCAGCAGTAATGACAGGGTAGGAGAGACCCAGTACTTC
TRBV5-1,NA,many,TRBJ1-5,CASSPQYSNQPQHF,TGCGCCAGCAGCCCTCAATATAGCAATCAGCCCCAGCATTTT
TRBV29-1,NA,NA,TRBJ2-3,CSVEHGITDTQYF,TGCAGCGTTGAGCACGGGATCACAGATACGCAGTATTTT
TRBV6-6,NA,NA,TRBJ1-5,CASGADQPQHF,TGTGCCTCGGGGGCGGATCAGCCCCAGCATTTT
TRBV15,NA,NA,TRBJ2-3,CATSRRGLTDTQYF,TGTGCCACCAGCAGGAGAGGGCTCACAGATACGCAGTATTTT
TRBV7-9,NA,NA,TRBJ1-1,CASSLADEAFF,TGTGCCAGCAGCTTAGCTGATGAAGCTTTCTTT